The clone carrying this TCR beta chain was counted at least ten times. Its antigen is as yet unknown. This specimen comes from a study of naive and memory T cell subsets. General observations from the study: In CD4 and CD8 cells, diversity dropped from naive through EMRA. Over 85% of naive TCR sequences appeared only once after error correction, unlike memory subsets.

The beta constant-region primer was an equimolar mix of two oligonucleotides covering TRBC1 and TRBC2. The ligated cDNA underwent four PCR rounds using SP2 and nested alpha and beta constant-region primers. The cDNA 3' end received a ligated single-stranded oligonucleotide carrying the SP2 primer and a 12-nucleotide UMI. TCRdb processed the UMI-ligation and nested PCR reads anew with MiXCR; each CDR3 protein has one entry. The profile shows about 82,000 distinct CDR3 sequences, about 8.2% of them singletons. CDR1 DFQATT and CDR2 SNEGSKA come from the germline V gene (reference sequence). The CDR3 length is 17 residues. The V end was cut by 0 bases, the J end by 4 bases, with 16 bases between.

Sequencing was performed on naive CD8+ T cells from blood. The TCR was taken from a human donor in good health. J is TRBJ2-6 and V is TRBV20-1; no firm D call. As DNA, the CDR3 is TGCAGTGCTAGAGATGAACAGTCGCCCGTAGGGGCCAACGTCCTGACTTTC. This encodes CSARDEQSPVGANVLTF.